A selection of T cell receptor beta chains follows, all from one sample in a study of blood T cell repertoires in COVID-19. Only in-frame clones appear in the TCRdb table, and some are missing; sequencing was by immunoSEQ multiplex PCR. The table has some 300,000 clones, 89% seen once. Input material: PBMCs or T cells enriched from blood (not recorded which). Source of these receptors: a woman aged 40 to 55 who had recovered from COVID-19. Each CDR3 is given with its conserved first and last residue. The D gene is left open where the match is weak. Size is omitted from some rows. Given values are once, few, many or a class for expanded clones.

>TRBV11-2|NA|18|TRBJ2-2|TRBD2
TGTGCCAGCAGCCCCCGACTAGCGGGTGTTTCGCGGGCCGGGGAGCTGTTTTTT
CASSPRLAGVSRAGELFF
>TRBV9|few|16|TRBJ2-6|NA
TGTGCCAGCAGCTTCCGAGGTTTCTCTGGGGCCAACGTCCTGACTTTC
CASSFRGFSGANVLTF
>TRBV6-5|once|15|TRBJ2-7|TRBD1
TGTGCCAGCAGACGCGACAGGGGGCCGGCCTACGAGCAGTACTTC
CASRRDRGPAYEQYF
>TRBV10-3|NA|13|TRBJ2-2|NA
TGTGCCCATCAAGAGGGGAACACCGGGGAGCTGTTTTTT
CAHQEGNTGELFF
>TRBV19|NA|15|TRBJ1-5|NA
TGTGCCAGTAGTCCCCCTGACATCTCCAATCAGCCCCAGCATTTT
CASSPPDISNQPQHF
>TRBV11-2|once|13|TRBJ2-1|NA
TGTGCCAGCAGCTTAGACCCGGGGGATGAGCAGTTCTTC
CASSLDPGDEQFF
>TRBV9|NA|16|TRBJ2-2|TRBD2
TGTGCCAGCAGCGTAAGTGGGACTATAAACACCGGGGAGCTGTTTTTT
CASSVSGTINTGELFF
>TRBV30|NA|15|TRBJ2-1|TRBD2
TGTGCCTGGACCCGGACTAGCGGGAGAAACAATGAGCAGTTCTTC
CAWTRTSGRNNEQFF
>TRBV30|NA|14|TRBJ2-3|TRBD2
TGTGCCTGGAGTCCGGGAGGGGGCACAGATACGCAGTATTTT
CAWSPGGGTDTQYF
>TRBV7-9|NA|11|TRBJ1-5|NA
TGTGCCAGCAGCTCCGGTCCGGCCCAGCATTTT
CASSSGPAQHF
>TRBV7-9|once|12|TRBJ2-1|NA
TGTGCCAGCAGCTTAAGGTCGGAGCAACAGTTCTTC
CASSLRSEQQFF
>TRBV7-9|NA|14|TRBJ1-5|NA
TGTGCCAGCAGCCCCGGGGGGGAGAGTCAGCCCCAGCATTTT
CASSPGGESQPQHF
>TRBV5-1|NA|16|TRBJ2-1|TRBD2
TGCGCCAGCAGATTTAGAGCGGGAGGAGAGGGGGATGAGCAGTTCTTC
CASRFRAGGEGDEQFF
>TRBV7-2|NA|14|TRBJ1-2|NA
TGTGCCAGCAGCTTAAAGGGGGGGCGCGATGGCTACACCTTC
CASSLKGGRDGYTF
>TRBV12-3/TRBV12-4|NA|11|TRBJ2-3|NA
TGTGCCAGCAGTCGCGCAGATACGCAGTATTTT
CASSRADTQYF
>TRBV2|NA|16|TRBJ2-3|TRBD2
TGTGCCAGCAGTCTGAGGACTAGCGGGACCACAGATACGCAGTATTTT
CASSLRTSGTTDTQYF
>TRBV18|NA|14|TRBJ2-7|TRBD1
TGTGCCAGCTCCGTAGGACAGGGGACCTACGAGCAGTACTTC
CASSVGQGTYEQYF
>TRBV19|many|14|TRBJ2-3|NA
TGTGCCAGTAAGGGGTTTCAAAGCACAGATACGCAGTATTTT
CASKGFQSTDTQYF
>TRBV7-2|NA|15|TRBJ2-1|TRBD1
TGTGCCAGCAGCTTAGACGGGACAGGGGGAAGGGAGCTGTTCTTC
CASSLDGTGGRELFF
>TRBV29-1|NA|13|TRBJ1-3|NA
TGCAGCGTTGTAGTGGGAGGTGGAAACACCATATATTTT
CSVVVGGGNTIYF
>TRBV25-1|NA|14|TRBJ1-2|TRBD1
TGTGCCAGCACCCCGACAGGGAGGTTGACCGGCTACACCTTC
CASTPTGRLTGYTF
>TRBV12-5|NA|16|TRBJ2-7|TRBD2
TGTGCTAGTGGTTTGGTACTCACTAGCGGGTCCTACGAGCAGTACTTC
CASGLVLTSGSYEQYF
>TRBV7-2|NA|14|TRBJ2-4|TRBD2
TGTGCCAGCAGCTGGCTAGCGGGGGAGAACATTCAGTACTTC
CASSWLAGENIQYF
>TRBV7-3|NA|13|TRBJ2-1|NA
TGTGCCAGCAGCTTGCCTGGAGGCAATGAGCAGTTCTTC
CASSLPGGNEQFF
>TRBV7-9|NA|16|TRBJ1-4|TRBD1
TGTGCCAGCAGCTTAGCGCCCGGGACAGGTTATGAAAAACTGTTTTTT
CASSLAPGTGYEKLFF
>TRBV3-1/TRBV3-2|once|15|TRBJ1-2|NA
TGTGCCAGCAGCCTCTACCCGGGCAGGGTTGATGGCTACACCTTC
CASSLYPGRVDGYTF
>TRBV19|NA|14|TRBJ2-7|NA
TGTGCCAGTAGTATAGTCCCGGAGGGACACGAGCAGTACTTC
CASSIVPEGHEQYF
>TRBV11-3|NA|15|TRBJ2-1|NA
TGTGCCAGCAGCTTCGGTGGGAGTCTCTACAATGAGCAGTTCTTC
CASSFGGSLYNEQFF
>TRBV27|once|15|TRBJ2-1|TRBD1
TGTGCCAGCACCTGGACAGGGAGTAACTACAATGAGCAGTTCTTC
CASTWTGSNYNEQFF
>TRBV25-1|NA|13|TRBJ1-1|NA
TGTGCCAGCAGTGAAGGAGGGCACACTGAAGCTTTCTTT
CASSEGGHTEAFF
>TRBV10-1|NA|15|TRBJ2-3|NA
TGCGCCAGCAGTGATGGCCAGGGCGGTACAGATACGCAGTATTTT
CASSDGQGGTDTQYF
>TRBV24-1|once|13|TRBJ1-5|NA
TGTGCCACCAGTTCTCCTATAAATCAGCCCCAGCATTTT
CATSSPINQPQHF
>TRBV9|NA|16|TRBJ2-1|NA
TGTGCCAGCAGCGTAGCCGTGAGCGGACCATACAATGAGCAGTTCTTC
CASSVAVSGPYNEQFF
>TRBV24-1|few|13|TRBJ2-7|NA
TGTGCCACCGGTGGAGCAGGAAGCTACGAGCAGTACTTC
CATGGAGSYEQYF
>TRBV4-3|NA|11|TRBJ2-7|NA
TGCGCCAGCAGCGGCCAATACGAGCAGTACTTC
CASSGQYEQYF
>TRBV6-6|NA|14|TRBJ2-5|TRBD1
TGTGCCAGCACCTCAGGGGGAAACCAAGAGACCCAGTACTTC
CASTSGGNQETQYF
>TRBV11-3|NA|14|TRBJ2-1|TRBD1
TGTGCCAGCAGCGACCGGGACAGGGGAAATGAGCAGTTCTTC
CASSDRDRGNEQFF
>TRBV29-1|NA|14|TRBJ2-7|TRBD2
TGCAGCGTTGAAGGTCTAGCGGGAGCCTACGAGCAGTACTTC
CSVEGLAGAYEQYF
>TRBV5-8|NA|16|TRBJ2-7|TRBD1
TGTGCCAGCAGTTTCCAGGCCGGGACAGGGCGGCGCGAGCAGTACTTC
CASSFQAGTGRREQYF
>TRBV3-1/TRBV3-2|few|13|TRBJ2-7|NA
TGTGCCAGCAGCCTAGGATCCGGGTACGAGCAGTACTTC
CASSLGSGYEQYF
>TRBV24-1|NA|17|TRBJ2-5|NA
TGTGCCACCAGTGATTTGCCTACTAGGGAGGGGGAAGAGACCCAGTACTTC
CATSDLPTREGEETQYF
>TRBV10-3|once|16|TRBJ1-2|TRBD1
TGTGCCATCAGTGCCTCCGTAACTACAGGGGGCACGGGCTACACCTTC
CAISASVTTGGTGYTF
>TRBV24-1|NA|12|TRBJ2-2|NA
TGTGCCACCAGTGATTTCTCCGGGGAGCTGTTTTTT
CATSDFSGELFF
>TRBV23-1|NA|18|TRBJ2-5|TRBD2
TGCGCCAGCAGTCCAGGCGGACTAGCGGGGGGGCCGATAAAGACCCAGTACTTC
CASSPGGLAGGPIKTQYF
>TRBV7-8|NA|16|TRBJ2-7|TRBD2
TGTGCCAGCAGCTTACGTCGGGGGGGGGACCCCTACGAGCAGTACTTC
CASSLRRGGDPYEQYF
>TRBV6-1|NA|16|TRBJ2-3|NA
TGTGCCAGCAGTGCCCTTAGGGGTCTTAGCACAGATACGCAGTATTTT
CASSALRGLSTDTQYF